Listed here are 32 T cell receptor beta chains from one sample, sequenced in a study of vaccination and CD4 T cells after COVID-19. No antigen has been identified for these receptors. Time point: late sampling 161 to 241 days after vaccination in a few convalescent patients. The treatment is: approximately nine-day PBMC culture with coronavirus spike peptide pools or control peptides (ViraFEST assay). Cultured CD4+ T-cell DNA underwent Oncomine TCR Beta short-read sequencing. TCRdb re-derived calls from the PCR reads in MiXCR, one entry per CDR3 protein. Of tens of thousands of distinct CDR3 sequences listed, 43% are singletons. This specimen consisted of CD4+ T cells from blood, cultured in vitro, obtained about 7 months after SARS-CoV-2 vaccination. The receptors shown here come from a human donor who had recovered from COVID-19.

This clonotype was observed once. This CDR3 is CASSLNWNGEQFF. CDR3 coding DNA: TGTGCCAGCAGCTTAAATTGGAATGGTGAGCAGTTCTTC. V is TRBV7-8 and J is TRBJ2-1, with D unresolved. CDR1 and CDR2 from the germline V gene are SGHVS and FQNEAQ. V dropped 2 bases and J dropped 9 bases, with 11 bases sitting between them. The CDR3 loop spans 13 amino acids.

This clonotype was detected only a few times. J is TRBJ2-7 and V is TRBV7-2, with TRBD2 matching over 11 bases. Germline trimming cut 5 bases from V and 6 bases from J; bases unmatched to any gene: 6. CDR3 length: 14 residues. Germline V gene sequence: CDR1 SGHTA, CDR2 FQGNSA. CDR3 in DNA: TGTGCCAGCAGCAAGACTAGCGGGAAGATCGAGCAGTACTTC. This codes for CASSKTSGKIEQYF.

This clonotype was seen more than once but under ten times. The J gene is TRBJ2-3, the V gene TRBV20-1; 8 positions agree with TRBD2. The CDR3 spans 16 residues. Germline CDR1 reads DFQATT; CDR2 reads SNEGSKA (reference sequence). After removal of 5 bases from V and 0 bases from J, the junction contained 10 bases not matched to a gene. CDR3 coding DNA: TGCAGTGCTCTGCCTCGACTAGCGCCTAGCACAGATACGCAGTATTTT. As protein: CSALPRLAPSTDTQYF.

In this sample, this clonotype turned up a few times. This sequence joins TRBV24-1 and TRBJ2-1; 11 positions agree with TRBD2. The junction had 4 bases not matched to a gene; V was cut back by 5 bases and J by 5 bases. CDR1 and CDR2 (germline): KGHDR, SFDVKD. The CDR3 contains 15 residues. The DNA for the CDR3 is TGTGCCACCAGTGCTCCGACTAGCGGGAACAATGAGCAGTTCTTC. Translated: CATSAPTSGNNEQFF.

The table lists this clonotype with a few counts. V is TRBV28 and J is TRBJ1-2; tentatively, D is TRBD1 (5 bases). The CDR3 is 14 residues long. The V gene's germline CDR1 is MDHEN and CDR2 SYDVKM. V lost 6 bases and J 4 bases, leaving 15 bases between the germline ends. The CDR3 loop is CASSAIWGGYGYTF. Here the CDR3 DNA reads TGTGCCAGCAGCGCCATCTGGGGGGGCTATGGCTACACCTTC.

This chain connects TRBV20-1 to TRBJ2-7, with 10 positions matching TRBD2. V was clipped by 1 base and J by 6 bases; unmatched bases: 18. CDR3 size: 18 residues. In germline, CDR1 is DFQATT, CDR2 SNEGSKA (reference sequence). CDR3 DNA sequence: TGCAGTGCTAGAGGACAGGGAGGGCTAGCGGGAGACCTGGGCGAGCAGTACTTC. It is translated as CSARGQGGLAGDLGEQYF.

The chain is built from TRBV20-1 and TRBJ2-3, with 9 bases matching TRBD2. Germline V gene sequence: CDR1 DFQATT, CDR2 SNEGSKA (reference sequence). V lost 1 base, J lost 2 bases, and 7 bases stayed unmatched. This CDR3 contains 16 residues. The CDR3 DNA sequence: TGCAGTGCTAGAGGGGTTAGCGGGAGTATCACAGATACGCAGTATTTT. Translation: CSARGVSGSITDTQYF.

CDR3 in amino acids: CSAGNGIHTEAFF. The CDR3 DNA is TGCAGTGCTGGGAATGGGATTCACACTGAAGCTTTCTTT. The V gene is TRBV20-1, the J gene TRBJ1-1; no firm D call. The germline V gene has CDR1 DFQATT and CDR2 SNEGSKA (reference sequence). Deletions cut 5 bases from V and 3 bases from J, with 13 bases between. The CDR3 covers 13 residues.

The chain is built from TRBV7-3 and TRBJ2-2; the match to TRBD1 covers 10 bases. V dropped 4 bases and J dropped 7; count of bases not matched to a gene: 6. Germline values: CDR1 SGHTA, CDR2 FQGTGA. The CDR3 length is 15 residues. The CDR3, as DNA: TGTGCCAGCAGCTACGAGGGGACAGGGGTCGGGGAGCTGTTTTTT. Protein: CASSYEGTGVGELFF.

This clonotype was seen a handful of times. CDR3 DNA sequence: TGCAGTGCTGGAGGCGCAGCGGGCCCGGTCGGGGAGCTGTTTTTT. Its protein product is CSAGGAAGPVGELFF. The chain carries TRBV20-1 and TRBJ2-2; weak D call: TRBD2 (6 bases). The germline CDR1 and CDR2 sequences are DFQATT and SNEGSKA (reference sequence). The CDR3 spans 15 residues. V lost 5 bases and J 7 bases, leaving 20 bases between the germline ends.

This CDR3 reads CASSYGRGYGYEQYF. The CDR3, as DNA: TGTGCCAGCAGTTACGGCAGGGGTTATGGCTACGAGCAGTACTTC. The V gene is TRBV6-2 or TRBV6-3, the J gene TRBJ2-7, with a possible D match to TRBD1 (6 bases). Germline values: CDR1 MNHEY, CDR2 SVGEGT. V was shortened by 2 bases and J by 3 bases, with 14 bases between the two germline ends. The CDR3 length is 15 residues.

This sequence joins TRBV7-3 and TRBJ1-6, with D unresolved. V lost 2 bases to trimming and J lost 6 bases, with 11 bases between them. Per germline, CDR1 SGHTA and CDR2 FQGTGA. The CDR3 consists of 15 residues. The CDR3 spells CASSLSLSANSPLHF. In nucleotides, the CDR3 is TGTGCCAGCAGCTTATCTCTTTCGGCTAATTCACCCCTCCACTTT.

The CDR3 sequence: CSVDTSGRWETQYF. CDR3 sequence (DNA): TGCAGCGTTGATACTAGCGGGAGATGGGAGACCCAGTACTTC. The gene calls are TRBV29-1 and TRBJ2-5; 11 bases match TRBD2. This CDR3 region has 14 residues. Germline lookup yields CDR1 SQVTM and CDR2 ANQGSEA. Unmatched junction bases numbered 5, after V lost 3 bases and J lost 5 bases.

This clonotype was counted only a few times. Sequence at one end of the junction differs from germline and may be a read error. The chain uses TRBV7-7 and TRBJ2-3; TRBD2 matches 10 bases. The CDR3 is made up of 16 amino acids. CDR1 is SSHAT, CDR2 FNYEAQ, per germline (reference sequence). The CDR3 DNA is TGTGCTAGCAGTCCCGGGACTAGCGTTAGCACAGATACGCAGTATTTT. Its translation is CASSPGTSVSTDTQYF.

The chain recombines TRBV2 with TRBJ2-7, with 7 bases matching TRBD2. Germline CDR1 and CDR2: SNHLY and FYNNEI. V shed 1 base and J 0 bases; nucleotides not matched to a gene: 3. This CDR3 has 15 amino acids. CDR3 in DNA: TGTGCCAGCAGTGAAGGGGGGACTAACTCCTACGAGCAGTACTTC. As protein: CASSEGGTNSYEQYF.

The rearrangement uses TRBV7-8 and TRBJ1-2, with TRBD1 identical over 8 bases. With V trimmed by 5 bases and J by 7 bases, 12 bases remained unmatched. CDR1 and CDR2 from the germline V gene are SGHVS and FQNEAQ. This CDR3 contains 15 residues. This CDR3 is CASSPRTGRLFGYTF. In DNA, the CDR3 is TGTGCCAGCAGCCCCCGGACAGGGCGCCTTTTTGGCTACACCTTC.

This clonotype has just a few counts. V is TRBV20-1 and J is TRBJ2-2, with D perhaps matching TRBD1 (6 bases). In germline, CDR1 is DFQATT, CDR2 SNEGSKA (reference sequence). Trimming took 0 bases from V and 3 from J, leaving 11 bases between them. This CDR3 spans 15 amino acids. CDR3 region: CSAREGAGDTGELFF. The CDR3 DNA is TGCAGTGCTAGAGAGGGGGCCGGGGACACCGGGGAGCTGTTTTTT.

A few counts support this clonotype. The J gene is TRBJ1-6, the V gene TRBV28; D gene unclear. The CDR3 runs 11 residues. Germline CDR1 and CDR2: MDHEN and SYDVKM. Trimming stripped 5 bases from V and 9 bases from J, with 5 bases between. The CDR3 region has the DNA TGTGCCAGCAGTCGGAGTTCACCCCTCCACTTT. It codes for CASSRSSPLHF.

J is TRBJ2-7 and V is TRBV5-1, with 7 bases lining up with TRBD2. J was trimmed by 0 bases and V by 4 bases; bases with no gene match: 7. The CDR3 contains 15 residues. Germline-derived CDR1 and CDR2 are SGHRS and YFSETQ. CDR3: CASSEKAGSSYEQYF. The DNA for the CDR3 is TGCGCCAGCAGCGAGAAAGCGGGGAGCTCCTACGAGCAGTACTTC. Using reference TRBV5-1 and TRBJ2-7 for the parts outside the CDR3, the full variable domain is KAGVTQTPRYLIKTRGQQVTLSCSPISGHRSVSWYQQTPGQGLQFLFEYFSETQRNKGNFPGRFSGRQFSNSRSEMNVSTLELGDSALYLCASSEKAGSSYEQYFGPGTRLTVT.

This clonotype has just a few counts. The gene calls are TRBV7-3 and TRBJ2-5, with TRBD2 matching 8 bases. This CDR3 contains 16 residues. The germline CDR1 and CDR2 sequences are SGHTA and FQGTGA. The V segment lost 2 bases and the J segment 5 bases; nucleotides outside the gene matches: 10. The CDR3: CASSLVAGPGGETQYF. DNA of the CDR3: TGTGCCAGCAGCTTAGTTGCGGGACCGGGGGGGGAGACCCAGTACTTC.

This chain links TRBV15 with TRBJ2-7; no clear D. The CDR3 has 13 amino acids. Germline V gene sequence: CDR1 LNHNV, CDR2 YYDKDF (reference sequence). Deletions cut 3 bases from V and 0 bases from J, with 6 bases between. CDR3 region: CATSSGYSYEQYF. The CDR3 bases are TGTGCCACCAGCAGCGGATACTCCTACGAGCAGTACTTC.

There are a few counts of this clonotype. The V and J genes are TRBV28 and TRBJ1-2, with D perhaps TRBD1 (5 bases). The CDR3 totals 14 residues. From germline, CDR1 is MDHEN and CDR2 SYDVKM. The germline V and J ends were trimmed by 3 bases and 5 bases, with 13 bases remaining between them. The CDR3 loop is CASSFWGYSYGYTF. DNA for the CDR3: TGTGCCAGCAGTTTTTGGGGGTACAGTTATGGCTACACCTTC.

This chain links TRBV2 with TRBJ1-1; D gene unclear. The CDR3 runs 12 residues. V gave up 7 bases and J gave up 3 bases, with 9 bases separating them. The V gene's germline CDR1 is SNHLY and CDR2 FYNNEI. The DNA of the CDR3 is TGTGCCAGCACGGGGTTGGACACTGAAGCTTTCTTT. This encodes CASTGLDTEAFF.

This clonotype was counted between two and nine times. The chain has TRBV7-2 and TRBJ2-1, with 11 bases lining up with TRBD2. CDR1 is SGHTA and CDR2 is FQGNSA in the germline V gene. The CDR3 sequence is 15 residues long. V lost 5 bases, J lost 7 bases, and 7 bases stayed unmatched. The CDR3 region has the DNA TGTGCCAGCAGCAGAGGGACTAGCGGACGTAATGAGCAGTTCTTC. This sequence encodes CASSRGTSGRNEQFF.

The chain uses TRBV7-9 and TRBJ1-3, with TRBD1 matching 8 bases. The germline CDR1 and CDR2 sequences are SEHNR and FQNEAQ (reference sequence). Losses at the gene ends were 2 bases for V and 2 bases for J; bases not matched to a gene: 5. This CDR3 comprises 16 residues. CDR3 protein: CASSLTQQGAGNTIYF. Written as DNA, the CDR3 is TGTGCCAGCAGCTTAACCCAACAGGGGGCTGGAAACACCATATATTTT.

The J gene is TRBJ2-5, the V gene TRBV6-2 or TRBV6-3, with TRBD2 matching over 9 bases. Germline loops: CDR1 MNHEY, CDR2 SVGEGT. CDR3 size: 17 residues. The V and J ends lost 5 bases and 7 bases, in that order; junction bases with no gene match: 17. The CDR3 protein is CASSKGPLREGIGTQYF. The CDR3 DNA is TGTGCCAGCAGTAAAGGACCTTTGCGGGAGGGAATCGGGACCCAGTACTTC.

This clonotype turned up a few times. Written as DNA, the CDR3 is TGCAGTGCTAGAGATCAACGACAGGACAATGAGCAGTTCTTC. This encodes CSARDQRQDNEQFF. The V call is TRBV20-1, the J call TRBJ2-1; D is possibly TRBD1 (6 bases). CDR1 is DFQATT and CDR2 is SNEGSKA in the germline V gene (reference sequence). The CDR3 spans 14 residues. Trimming cost V 0 bases and J 5 bases, with 11 bases left between them.

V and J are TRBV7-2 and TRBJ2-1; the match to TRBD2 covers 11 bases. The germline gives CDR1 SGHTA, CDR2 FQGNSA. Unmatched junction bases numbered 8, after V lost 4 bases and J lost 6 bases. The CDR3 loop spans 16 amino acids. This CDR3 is CASSSRLAGSVNEQFF. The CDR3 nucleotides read TGTGCCAGCAGCTCCCGACTAGCGGGATCGGTCAATGAGCAGTTCTTC.

CDR3 sequence (DNA): TGTGCCACCAGTGATTTAGCGGGAGGGCCACTTGATGAGCAGTTCTTC. Encoded protein: CATSDLAGGPLDEQFF. The chain recombines TRBV24-1 with TRBJ2-1; 10 positions match TRBD2. V shed 1 base and J 8 bases; nucleotides not matched to a gene: 7. Germline V gene lookup returns CDR1 KGHDR and CDR2 SFDVKD. The CDR3 length is 16 residues.

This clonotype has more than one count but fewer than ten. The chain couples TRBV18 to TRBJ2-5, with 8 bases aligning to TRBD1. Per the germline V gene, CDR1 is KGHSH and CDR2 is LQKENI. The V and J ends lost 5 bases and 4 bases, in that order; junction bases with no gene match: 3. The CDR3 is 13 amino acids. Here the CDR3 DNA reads TGTGCCAGCTCATCCGGACAGGGAGAGACCCAGTACTTC. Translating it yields CASSSGQGETQYF.

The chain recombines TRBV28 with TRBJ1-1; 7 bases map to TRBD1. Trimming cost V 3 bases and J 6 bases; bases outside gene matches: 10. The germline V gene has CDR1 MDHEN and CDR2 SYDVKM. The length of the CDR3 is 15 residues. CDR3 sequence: CASSFGAQGSAEAFF. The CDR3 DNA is TGTGCCAGCAGTTTTGGGGCACAGGGGAGCGCTGAAGCTTTCTTT.

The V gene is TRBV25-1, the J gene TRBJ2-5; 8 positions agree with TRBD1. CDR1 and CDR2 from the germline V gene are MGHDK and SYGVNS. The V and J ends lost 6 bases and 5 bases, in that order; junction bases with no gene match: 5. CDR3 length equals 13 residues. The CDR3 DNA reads TGTGCCAGCAGGAGGACAGGGTCGGAGACCCAGTACTTC. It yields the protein CASRRTGSETQYF.